These 22 T cell receptor beta chains were all obtained from the same sample, sequenced in a study of cytomegalovirus exposure and HLA in healthy donors. PCR employed 60 Vbeta and 13 Jbeta primers. Only in-frame clones appear in the TCRdb table, and some are missing; sequencing was by immunoSEQ multiplex PCR. The sample lists under 200,000 clones, around 80% occurring once. Sequenced: PBMCs. Receptors originate from a woman in her 50s in good health and CMV-seropositive.

In this sample, this clone turned up once. The chain couples TRBV9 to TRBJ1-6; 7 nucleotides line up with TRBD1. The CDR3 has 17 amino acids. Germline V gives CDR1 SGDLS, CDR2 YYNGEE. With V trimmed by 4 bases and J by 9 bases, 16 bases remained unmatched. CDR3 region: CASSPRPLAGGGSPLHF. CDR3 nucleotides: TGTGCCAGCAGCCCCCGTCCCCTGGCAGGGGGAGGTTCACCCCTCCACTTT.

J is TRBJ2-2 and V is TRBV19; D is undetermined. Trimming removed 1 base at V and 3 bases at J, with 9 bases between. The CDR3 spans 15 residues. The germline CDR1 and CDR2 sequences are LNHDA and SQIVND (reference sequence). The CDR3 DNA sequence: TGTGCCAGTAGTATAGGAATGTCGGACACCGGGGAGCTGTTTTTT. It codes for CASSIGMSDTGELFF.

Notes on this clone: Mismatch with germline at one junction end may stem from a read error. Other DNA variants within this sample encode the same CDR3. V and J are TRBV28 and TRBJ1-2, with D possibly matching TRBD1 (6 bases). The CDR3 runs 16 residues. CDR1 is MDHEN and CDR2 is SYDVKM in the germline V gene. CDR3 protein: CASSQGGYGQNYGYTF. CDR3 nucleotides: TGTGCCAGCAGTCAAGGGGGTTATGGACAGAACTACGGCTACACCTTC.

The rearrangement uses TRBV4-2 and TRBJ2-7, with 9 bases matching TRBD2. The V and J ends lost 6 bases and 3 bases, in that order; junction bases with no gene match: 9. Germline V gene sequence: CDR1 LGHNA, CDR2 YNFKEQ. There are 15 residues in the CDR3. CDR3 in amino acids: CASSPTSGNLYEQYF. The DNA of the CDR3 is TGTGCCAGCAGTCCGACTAGCGGAAACCTCTACGAGCAGTACTTC.

A few counts support this clone. The chain employs TRBV10-2 and TRBJ1-1, with D tentatively TRBD1 (6 bases). CDR3 length: 16 residues. Trimming stripped 4 bases from V and 11 bases from J, with 26 bases between. The germline V gene has CDR1 WSHSY and CDR2 SAAADI. CDR3 DNA: TGCGCCAGCAGTGGGGGGCCAGCCGATGGGGAAATAGAGGCTTTCTTT. It yields the protein CASSGGPADGEIEAFF.

The V and J genes are TRBV4-1 and TRBJ2-4, with D possibly matching TRBD1 (5 bases). This CDR3 contains 20 residues. V lost 2 bases and J lost 2, with 25 bases in between. Germline CDR1 reads MGHRA; CDR2 reads YSYEKL. CDR3 region: CASSQPLKTDRVSPKNIQYF. CDR3 in DNA: TGCGCCAGCAGCCAACCACTCAAGACAGATCGAGTGTCCCCCAAAAACATTCAGTACTTC.

This chain uses TRBV28 with TRBJ2-3, with 8 nucleotides matching TRBD2. Trimming removed 3 bases from V and 4 bases from J; junction bases left unmatched: 6. This CDR3 comprises 15 residues. Germline-derived CDR1 and CDR2 are MDHEN and SYDVKM. The CDR3 sequence is CASSFRGGAADTQYF. In DNA form, the CDR3 reads TGTGCCAGCAGTTTTCGGGGGGGAGCGGCAGATACGCAGTATTTT.

This clone was seen only a few times. The chain is built from TRBV6-6 and TRBJ2-7; D possibly corresponds to TRBD2 (7 bases). Trimming removed 7 bases from V and 2 bases from J, with 18 bases in between. This CDR3 region has 15 residues. The germline gives CDR1 MNHNY, CDR2 SVGAGI (reference sequence). CDR3 sequence (DNA): TGTGCCAGCACTCTAAGGGGGGGGGAAGCCTACGAGCAGTACTTC. Protein sequence: CASTLRGGEAYEQYF.

V and J are TRBV5-1 and TRBJ2-1; 8 bases agree with TRBD2. The CDR3 has 16 amino acids. CDR1 and CDR2 from the germline V gene are SGHRS and YFSETQ. V lost 4 bases to trimming and J lost 6 bases; unmatched junction nucleotides: 12. Here the CDR3 reads CASSQAGTSVSNEQFF. CDR3 sequence (DNA): TGCGCCAGCAGCCAAGCCGGGACTAGTGTCTCCAATGAGCAGTTCTTC.

About this clone itself: An end of the junction differs from the germline gene, which may be a read error. The gene calls are TRBV7-9 and TRBJ2-1, with TRBD1 matching 9 bases. This CDR3 region has 14 residues. Germline CDR1 SEHNR, CDR2 FQNEAQ (reference sequence). The CDR3 spells CSSSPGQGNNEQFF. The CDR3 coding sequence is TGTTCCAGCAGCCCGGGACAGGGTAACAATGAGCAGTTCTTC.

This rearrangement joins TRBV11-2 to TRBJ2-3; TRBD1 might be the D (6 bases). V was pared by 6 bases and J by 0 bases, with 16 bases between. The CDR3 covers 16 residues. Germline-derived CDR1 and CDR2 are SGHAT and FQNNGV. The DNA of the CDR3 is TGTGCCAGCAGTTCCACCGGACAGAGCAGCACAGATACGCAGTATTTT. Translation gives CASSSTGQSSTDTQYF. Full variable domain (remainder filled in from reference TRBV11-2 and TRBJ2-3): EAGVAQSPRYKIIEKRQSVAFWCNPISGHATLYWYQQILGQGPKLLIQFQNNGVVDDSQLPKDRFSAERLKGVDSTLKIQPAKLEDSAVYLCASSSTGQSSTDTQYFGPGTRLTVL.

The chain carries TRBV25-1 and TRBJ2-1, with 13 bases lining up with TRBD2. CDR1 is MGHDK, CDR2 SYGVNS, per germline. The CDR3 has 14 residues. V shed 8 bases, J shed 8 bases, and the junction held 6 bases outside the gene matches. The CDR3 coding sequence is TGTGCCAGCTCACTAGCGGGGGGGTTGTATGAGCAGTTCTTC. Residues: CASSLAGGLYEQFF.

This clone has a single count. The chain joins TRBV27 to TRBJ1-2; TRBD1 is a possible D gene (5 bases). Trimming took off 5 bases at V and 8 bases at J, with 18 bases between the two ends. Germline loops: CDR1 MNHEY, CDR2 SMNVEV (reference sequence). This CDR3 has 14 amino acids. DNA for the CDR3: TGTGCCAGCAGTCTAGGGAGGGGTAGGGACGGCTACACCTTC. Translation gives CASSLGRGRDGYTF.

V usage is TRBV6-1 and J usage is TRBJ2-7; D might be TRBD2 (7 bases). The CDR3 is made up of 14 amino acids. Germline CDR1 is MNHNS and CDR2 is SASEGT. Trimming removed 4 bases from V and 1 base from J, with 11 bases in between. This chain's CDR3 is CASSVGGASYEQYF. The CDR3 DNA follows: TGTGCCAGCAGTGTGGGGGGGGCATCCTACGAGCAGTACTTC.

The rearrangement uses TRBV4-1 and TRBJ2-5; the match to TRBD2 covers 11 bases. V gave up 1 base and J gave up 5 bases; unmatched junction bases: 6. The CDR3 length is 16 residues. Per the germline V gene, CDR1 is MGHRA and CDR2 is YSYEKL. CDR3 DNA sequence: TGCGCCAGCAGCCAAGTAGCGGGGGGGCCGTGGGAGACCCAGTACTTC. It is translated as CASSQVAGGPWETQYF.

This chain connects TRBV7-2 to TRBJ1-3; the D gene is possibly TRBD1 (5 bases). Per the germline V gene, CDR1 is SGHTA and CDR2 is FQGNSA. The ends were cut back, 1 base at V and 1 base at J, with 14 bases in the middle. The CDR3 runs 17 residues. DNA of the CDR3: TGTGCCAGCAGCTTAGACAGTTCAAAGGGGTCTGGAAACACCATATATTTT. It specifies CASSLDSSKGSGNTIYF. Based on the CDR3 plus reference TRBV7-2 and TRBJ1-3, the full variable domain is GAGVSQSPSNKVTEKGKDVELRCDPISGHTALYWYRQSLGQGLEFLIYFQGNSAPDKSGLPSDRFSAERTGGSVSTLTIQRTQQEDSAVYLCASSLDSSKGSGNTIYFGEGSWLTVV.

The rearrangement uses TRBV6-1 and TRBJ1-1; 10 nucleotides match TRBD1. This CDR3 contains 16 residues. Trimming cost V 2 bases and J 6 bases; bases outside gene matches: 9. Germline loops: CDR1 MNHNS, CDR2 SASEGT. The CDR3 reads CASSERGTGARPEAFF. In DNA, the CDR3 is TGTGCCAGCAGTGAAAGGGGGACAGGGGCCCGACCTGAAGCTTTCTTT.

The rearrangement links TRBV29-1 to TRBJ1-1; D is perhaps TRBD1 (5 bases). The germline gives CDR1 SQVTM, CDR2 ANQGSEA. The ends were cut back, 7 bases at V and 8 bases at J, with 14 bases in the middle. The CDR3 is 11 amino acids. The CDR3 nucleotides are TGCAGCGCCCCTAGGGGAGGAGAAGCTTTCTTT. The encoded protein is CSAPRGGEAFF.

The chain links TRBV19 to TRBJ1-5; 7 bases map to TRBD1. This CDR3 is built from 15 residues. Germline V lookup: CDR1 LNHDA, CDR2 SQIVND (reference sequence). V gave up 9 bases and J gave up 7 bases; unmatched junction bases: 15. CDR3 nucleotide sequence: TGTGCCAGCACCTTTAGTCTAGGGGGCGGACAGCCCCAGCATTTT. Translating gives CASTFSLGGGQPQHF.

The V gene is TRBV5-1, the J gene TRBJ2-7, with TRBD1 as a possible D gene (5 bases). Germline CDR1 and CDR2: SGHRS and YFSETQ. This CDR3 is built from 13 residues. V lost 4 bases and J 9 bases, leaving 17 bases between the germline ends. CDR3 DNA: TGCGCCAGCAGCGAACCTTCAACAGGCATGCAGTACTTC. Residues: CASSEPSTGMQYF.

The chain combines TRBV4-2 with TRBJ2-7; 7 bases are shared with TRBD1. Germline V gene data show CDR1 as LGHNA and CDR2 as YNFKEQ. With V trimmed by 0 bases and J by 3 bases, 17 bases remained unmatched. The CDR3 is made up of 19 amino acids. The CDR3 protein is CASSQELGQAGLQFYEQYF. The CDR3 nucleotides read TGTGCCAGCAGCCAAGAATTAGGACAGGCCGGTTTACAATTCTACGAGCAGTACTTC.

In this sample, this clone turned up once. The V and J genes are TRBV29-1 and TRBJ2-7; D is undetermined. CDR3 size: 11 residues. V was shortened by 7 bases and J by 0 bases, with 7 bases between the two germline ends. Per germline, CDR1 SQVTM and CDR2 ANQGSEA. CDR3 amino acids: CSAEDSYEQYF. Written as DNA, the CDR3 is TGCAGCGCCGAGGACTCCTACGAGCAGTACTTC.